This T cell receptor (beta chain) was identified during a study of blood T cell repertoires in COVID-19 (dated by TCRdb to the early 2020s). Concerning the study at large: Samples from collaborators originated in the United States, Italy and Spain and spanned both the acute and convalescent phases of COVID-19. Sample metadata almost always included a de-identified subject ID, COVID-19 status, age in years and sex. The repertoires were made available in a free public database intended to serve as a resource for research on the immune response to SARS-CoV-2. The material from the prospective study consisted of cDNA or gDNA derived from T cells, B-cell-depleted T cells, or PBMCs. The samples were drawn from the first 160 participants of the ongoing ImmuneRACE study and from 1,254 subjects provided by 6 global collaborators. Where available, HLA class I and class II types were taken from metadata supplied by the sample provider and were not determined by assay-based typing. Deeply sampled blood TCRbeta repertoires from subjects exposed to, actively infected with, or recovered from COVID-19 were included in the dataset.

TCRbeta CDR3 regions were amplified from genomic DNA by means of the immunoSEQ Assay, a bias-controlled multiplex PCR. The authors' analysis ran thus. The number of nucleated cells in each sample was estimated from the amplification of reference gene primers within the assay. To quantify the absolute abundance of each unique TCRbeta CDR3 rearrangement, sequence reads were collapsed and filtered. For each sample, productive Simpson clonality was calculated as the square root of Simpson's diversity index over productive rearrangements. Drawn from immuneACCESS, this table holds only the in-frame rearrangements with V and J called that TCRdb kept. Clones are partly lost; checked studies trace under half to an unresolved V gene and leave the rest unexplained. The DNA was the basis for D and trimming; V, J and clone size are from that table. Within this sample are about 260,000 clones, with roughly 85% of them counted one time only. The ten largest clones capture 13% of the sample.

At the junction V is shortened by 5 bases and J by 0 bases; bases outside the gene matches: 12. Taken from the germline V gene, the CDR1 and CDR2 loops are SGHTA and FQGNSA. The CDR3 starts with the cysteine, ends with the phenylalanine, and has 19 residues. Just CDR3 DNA is preserved here, 57 bases in frame from base 1. Of note for this clone: Its antigen is not yet known. No per-base quality is available; no much larger clone lies one base away.

Whole blood was collected in K2EDTA tubes by collaborating institutions according to the institutions' own protocols. Collaborator samples were shipped for TCRbeta analysis as frozen whole blood, isolated PBMCs, or DNA extracted from either sample type. Points the paper makes about the study in general: The quantity of clinical and demographic metadata differed by source and by participant and was supplied without curation.

The V gene is TRBV7-2 and the J gene is TRBJ2-6; 8 bases in the junction line up with TRBD1. Sequenced sample: peripheral blood. The receptor's source is a human donor in a cohort sampled during active COVID-19. The DNA sequence is TGTGCCAGCAGCCCAAATCCGGGACAGGTCTCCTCTGGGGCCAACGTCCTGACTTTC. This yields the protein CASSPNPGQVSSGANVLTF.